This record covers a single T cell receptor beta chain. Antigen specificity is unknown. With 4 bases clipped from V and 10 bases from J, the junction kept 12 bases outside the gene matches. Germline-derived CDR1 and CDR2 are SGHDN and FVKESK. This CDR3 has 15 amino acids. The multiple sclerosis control group was made up of treatment-naive patients with stable or active relapsing-remitting disease. TEMRA cells were FACS-enriched, with CD8+ and CD4+ T cells isolated negatively. This sample was taken from a study of CD8 T cells in Susac syndrome. Random-hexamer reverse transcription was applied to roughly 0.5 to 1 ug RNA. Amplification of TCR beta CDR3 was carried out by immunoSEQ multiplex PCR, which covered 54 Vbeta and 13 Jbeta segments. TCRdb reprocessed the immunoSEQ multiplex PCR reads with MiXCR, giving one entry per CDR3 protein. Among 130,000 or so distinct CDR3 sequences listed, roughly 95% were seen once.

Study-wide points: The study conceded that its TCR sequencing and HLA analysis involved relatively few individuals.

The chain couples TRBV14 to TRBJ2-1, with TRBD2 matching 8 bases. This sequence was found in a human donor with multiple sclerosis. The sample was CD4+ T cells from PBMCs. Here the CDR3 DNA reads TGTGCCAGCAGCCGCGCTGGGACTAGGGTTAGGGAGCAGTTCTTC. Translation gives CASSRAGTRVREQFF.